This entry is about one TCR beta chain. Using immunoSEQ multiplex PCR, the repertoire was profiled, and TCRdb retains in-frame clones only, with some absent. The sample holds a few hundred thousand clones, 90% seen once. This entry comes from a study of blood T cell repertoires in COVID-19. Study-wide context: Whether acute or convalescent, the COVID-19 samples came from the United States, Italy and Spain. PBMCs, B-cell-depleted T cells, or T cells provided the cDNA or gDNA that made up the material.

The length of the CDR3 is 13 residues. Germline loops: CDR1 LGHDT, CDR2 YNNKEL (reference sequence). The ends were cut back, 0 bases at V and 9 bases at J, with 11 bases in the middle. Sequenced material: peripheral blood. The chain uses TRBV3-1 (or the pseudogene TRBV3-2) and TRBJ1-1, with D possibly TRBD1 on 6 matching bases. The sequence was collected from a woman aged 35 to 49 with COVID-19, enrolled during active disease. The CDR3 region is CASSQEGRGKAFF. In DNA form, the CDR3 reads TGTGCCAGCAGCCAAGAAGGCAGGGGAAAAGCTTTCTTT.